Listed below are T cell receptor beta chains from one sample, sequenced in a study of somatic mutations in cytotoxic T cells in rheumatoid arthritis. Generated by immunoSEQ multiplex PCR, the TCRdb table keeps only in-frame clones and is missing some. The table shows about 33,000 clones, with more than 80% occurring only once. What was sequenced was CD8+ T cells sorted from blood. These receptors originate from a man in his forties or fifties in good health. CDR3s include the opening cysteine and the closing phenylalanine or tryptophan. D genes are given only for firm matches. Size is stated for part of the rows, as once, few or many counts, or as a class when the clone is expanded.

d_call	cdr3_length	j_call	clone_size	v_call	cdr3_nt	cdr3_aa
TRBD1	16	TRBJ1-5	NA	TRBV9	TGTGCCAGCAGCGTAGAGGTCCGGGACAGGGGACCTCTGCTGCATTTT	CASSVEVRDRGPLLHF
NA	17	TRBJ2-7	few	TRBV5-1	TGCGCCAGCAGCTCCCGACAGGGTGGACTAGCCGGTTACGAGCAGTACTTC	CASSSRQGGLAGYEQYF
TRBD1	15	TRBJ1-1	NA	TRBV27	TGTGCCAGCAGTTTAATATCGACAGGGTACACTGAAGCTTTCTTT	CASSLISTGYTEAFF
TRBD2	16	TRBJ2-3	NA	TRBV9	TGTGCCAGCAGCCCCGGGACTAGCGGACTCACAGATACGCAGTATTTT	CASSPGTSGLTDTQYF
TRBD1	13	TRBJ2-7	NA	TRBV19	TGTGCCAGTAGGGACAGGGGATTCTACGAGCAGTACTTC	CASRDRGFYEQYF
NA	14	TRBJ2-2	once	TRBV7-6	TGTGCCAGCAGCTCTGTTACATCTACCGGGGAGCTGTTTTTT	CASSSVTSTGELFF
NA	14	TRBJ1-1	NA	TRBV30	TGTGCCTGGAGGACAACAGGCATGAACACTGAAGCTTTCTTT	CAWRTTGMNTEAFF
TRBD1	16	TRBJ2-3	NA	TRBV4-3	TGCGCCAGCAGCCTTGGACAGGGGCCTACCACAGATACGCAGTATTTT	CASSLGQGPTTDTQYF
NA	15	TRBJ2-3	NA	TRBV28	TGTGCCAGCACCTCTGCTGGGGGAAGCACAGATACGCAGTATTTT	CASTSAGGSTDTQYF
NA	16	TRBJ1-2	NA	TRBV15	TGTGCCACCAGCAGCAAGCAGGTCGCACCAATCGGGGGCTACACCTTC	CATSSKQVAPIGGYTF
TRBD1	16	TRBJ2-1	once	TRBV7-9	TGTGCCAGCAGCAATCTGGGACAGGGAGTTTACAATGAGCAGTTCTTC	CASSNLGQGVYNEQFF
TRBD1	18	TRBJ2-7	NA	TRBV7-9	TGTGCCAGCAGCCCCGGGGACAGGGGGTTTGATCCAACCTACGAGCAGTACTTC	CASSPGDRGFDPTYEQYF
TRBD1	14	TRBJ2-7	NA	TRBV10-3	TGTGCCATCAGTGTCGGGACAGTAGCCTACGAGCAGTACTTC	CAISVGTVAYEQYF
NA	15	TRBJ2-1	NA	TRBV4-1	TGCGCCAGCAGCTACTCCCGGGACGTTGGGAATGAGCAGTTCTTC	CASSYSRDVGNEQFF
TRBD2	15	TRBJ2-7	NA	TRBV7-2	TGTGCCAGCACCGAACTAAGACTAGCGGCCTACGAGCAGTACTTC	CASTELRLAAYEQYF
NA	14	TRBJ1-5	NA	TRBV19	TGTGCCAGTAGCTGGGACATGGGGAATCAGCCCCAGCATTTT	CASSWDMGNQPQHF
NA	13	TRBJ2-7	NA	TRBV15	TGTGCCACCAGCAGACTCTTTGCCTACGAGCAGTACTTC	CATSRLFAYEQYF
TRBD1	14	TRBJ1-2	NA	TRBV5-1	TGCGCCAGCAGCACGGGGACAGCCAACTATGGCTACACCTTC	CASSTGTANYGYTF